The following is a T cell receptor beta chain sequence with its context. Its antigen is still unknown. This record comes from a study of Ad26.COV2.S vaccination and SARS-CoV-2 variants. Study details: Within the COV1001 Ad26.COV2.S trial arm, the donor was enrolled. Doses of Ad26.COV2.S were injected into muscle once or twice, 56 days apart.

Profiling relied on immunoSEQ multiplex PCR, and the TCRdb table lists in-frame clones only, not all of them. In the table there are 350,000 to 450,000 clones, 83% of which are singletons. The V segment lost 1 base and the J segment 6 bases; nucleotides outside the gene matches: 2. The CDR3 extends over 14 amino acids. Germline lookup yields CDR1 SGHNT and CDR2 YENEEA. Overall study results and limits: Vaccine recipients and placebo recipients showed similar non-spike TCR breadth. Breadth and depth estimates from TCRs may understate total T cell responses.

Regarding treatment: about 20 received Ad26.COV2.S at low or high dose, single or two shots; several received placebo; per-sample allocation not given. After the first vaccine or placebo injection, samples were drawn on day 63. Here the sequenced sample was peripheral blood, taken in a trial of Ad26.COV2.S vaccine versus placebo. The chain has TRBV11-3 and TRBJ2-7; TRBD1 matches at 11 bases. The receptor comes from a person aged 18-60 years who received the Ad26.COV2.S COVID-19 vaccine or a placebo. The CDR3 region has the DNA TGTGCCAGCAGCTTAGGGGACAGGGGGACCGAGCAGTACTTC. Translation: CASSLGDRGTEQYF.